Shown below are 10 T cell receptor beta chains from a single sample sequenced in a study of shared clonotypes between healthy human individuals. Naivety among CD8 cells was defined by CD45RO negativity and positive CCR7 selection, thereby excluding terminally differentiated effector memory CD45RA+ cells. Some clones are missing from TCRdb's copy, which holds only in-frame ones; the method was immunoSEQ multiplex PCR. The sample lists approximately 810,000 clones, 80% to 95% occurring once. Sequenced: naive CD8+ T cells sorted from blood. These receptors originate from a man aged 25 to 45 in good health.

In this sample, this clone turned up once. J is TRBJ2-1 and V is TRBV29-1; D ambiguous. The CDR3 has 8 residues. CDR1 is SQVTM, CDR2 ANQGSEA, per germline. Trimming stripped 8 bases from V and 10 bases from J, with 6 bases between. This CDR3 reads CSSGEQFF. In nucleotides, the CDR3 is TGCAGCTCAGGCGAGCAGTTCTTC.

The chain links TRBV7-9 to TRBJ2-5; D not certain. Trimming left V 5 bases short and J 0 bases short, with 7 bases between. This CDR3 has 13 amino acids. Germline V CDR1 and CDR2: SEHNR, FQNEAQ (reference sequence). The CDR3 loop reads CASSPSNQETQYF. The DNA of the CDR3 is TGTGCCAGCAGCCCCAGCAACCAAGAGACCCAGTACTTC.

V usage is TRBV4-3 and J usage is TRBJ2-7; 10 bases fit TRBD1. With 5 bases clipped from V and 4 bases from J, the junction kept 5 bases outside the gene matches. Germline V gene lookup returns CDR1 LGHNA and CDR2 YSLEER. This CDR3 contains 14 residues. CDR3 protein: CASSAGTGEYEQYF. The CDR3 DNA reads TGCGCCAGCAGCGCAGGGACAGGGGAATACGAGCAGTACTTC.

The chain links TRBV27 to TRBJ2-5; 7 positions match TRBD2. The CDR3 has 14 residues. V gave up 8 bases and J gave up 3 bases; unmatched junction bases: 9. Looked up from germline, CDR1 is MNHEY and CDR2 is SMNVEV (reference sequence). CDR3 sequence reads: CASWGGSWKETQYF. CDR3 DNA: TGTGCCAGCTGGGGGGGGTCTTGGAAAGAGACCCAGTACTTC.

The chain carries TRBV28 and TRBJ2-1; 11 nucleotides align to TRBD2. After removal of 7 bases from V and 6 bases from J, the junction contained 5 bases not matched to a gene. There are 14 residues in the CDR3. The germline CDR1 and CDR2 sequences are MDHEN and SYDVKM. DNA of the CDR3: TGTGCCAGCAAACTAGCGGGAGAAGTCAATGAGCAGTTCTTC. Protein sequence: CASKLAGEVNEQFF.

The chain employs TRBV27 and TRBJ2-1; TRBD1 matches 8 bases. The V gene's germline CDR1 is MNHEY and CDR2 SMNVEV (reference sequence). The V segment lost 4 bases and the J segment 2 bases; nucleotides outside the gene matches: 7. The CDR3 has 16 amino acids. This chain's CDR3 is CASSSEQGETYNEQFF. The CDR3 nucleotides read TGTGCCAGCAGTTCCGAACAGGGGGAAACCTACAATGAGCAGTTCTTC.

V is TRBV6-5 and J is TRBJ2-1; D is unresolved. V gave up 7 bases and J gave up 8 bases, with 15 bases separating them. In germline, CDR1 is MNHEY, CDR2 SVGAGI. This CDR3 is built from 13 residues. The CDR3 region has the DNA TGTGCCAGCAATCCCCAAGGAGCCCATGAGCAGTTCTTC. Amino acids: CASNPQGAHEQFF.

The DNA for the CDR3 is TGTGCTAGTGGCCAAGCTTTCGGACAGAACAATGAGCAGTTCTTC. Amino acids: CASGQAFGQNNEQFF. The rearrangement links TRBV12-5 to TRBJ2-1; the D gene is possibly TRBD1 (6 bases). Germline values: CDR1 LGHNT, CDR2 FRNRAP. The germline V and J ends were trimmed by 6 bases and 5 bases, with 17 bases remaining between them. CDR3 length equals 15 residues.

The rearrangement links TRBV27 to TRBJ2-7; D possibly corresponds to TRBD1 (9 bases). The CDR3 length is 16 residues. V gave up 6 bases and J gave up 5 bases, with 23 bases separating them. Germline CDR1 is MNHEY and CDR2 is SMNVEV (reference sequence). In nucleotides, the CDR3 is TGTGCCAGCAGAACTCTTAGCGGGACAGGGCGGCACGAGCAGTACTTC. It translates to CASRTLSGTGRHEQYF.

DNA of the CDR3: TGTGCCAGCAGCTACCTGACTAGCGGGAGTGGGATTAGCACAGATACGCAGTATTTT. It encodes CASSYLTSGSGISTDTQYF. This rearrangement joins TRBV7-8 to TRBJ2-3, with TRBD2 matching 12 bases. The CDR3 contains 19 residues. With 4 bases clipped from V and 0 bases from J, the junction kept 11 bases outside the gene matches. From germline, CDR1 is SGHVS and CDR2 FQNEAQ.